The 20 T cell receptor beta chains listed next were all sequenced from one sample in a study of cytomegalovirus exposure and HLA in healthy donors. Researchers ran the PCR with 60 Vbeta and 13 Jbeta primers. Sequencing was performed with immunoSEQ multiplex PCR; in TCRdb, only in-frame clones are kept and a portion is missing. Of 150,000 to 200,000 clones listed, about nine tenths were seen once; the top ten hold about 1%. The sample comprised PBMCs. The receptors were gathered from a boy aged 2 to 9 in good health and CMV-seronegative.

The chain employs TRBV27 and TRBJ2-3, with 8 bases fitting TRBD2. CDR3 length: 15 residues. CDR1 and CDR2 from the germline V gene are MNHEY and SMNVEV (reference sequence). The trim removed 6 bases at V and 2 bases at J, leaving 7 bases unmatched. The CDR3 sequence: CASSPGGRLTDTQYF. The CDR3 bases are TGTGCCAGCAGCCCGGGGGGGCGCCTCACAGATACGCAGTATTTT.

This CDR3 reads CASSTRVTYNEQFF. CDR3 bases: TGTGCCAGCAGCACACGGGTCACCTACAATGAGCAGTTCTTC. The V and J genes are TRBV11-2 and TRBJ2-1; D is uncertain. Germline V gives CDR1 SGHAT, CDR2 FQNNGV. The CDR3 covers 14 residues. V was shortened by 5 bases and J by 2 bases, with 10 bases between the two germline ends.

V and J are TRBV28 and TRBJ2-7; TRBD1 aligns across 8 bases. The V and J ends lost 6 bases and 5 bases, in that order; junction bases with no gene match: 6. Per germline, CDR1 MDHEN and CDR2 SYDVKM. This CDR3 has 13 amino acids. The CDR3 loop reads CASRWDRRHEQYF. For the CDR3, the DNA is TGTGCCAGCAGATGGGACAGGCGACACGAGCAGTACTTC.

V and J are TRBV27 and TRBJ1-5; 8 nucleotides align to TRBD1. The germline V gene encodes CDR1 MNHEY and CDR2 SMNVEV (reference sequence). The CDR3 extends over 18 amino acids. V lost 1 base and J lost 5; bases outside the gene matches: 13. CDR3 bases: TGTGCCAGCAGTTTATATCCCCCAGCCCCGGACAGGGATCAGCCCCAGCATTTT. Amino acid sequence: CASSLYPPAPDRDQPQHF.

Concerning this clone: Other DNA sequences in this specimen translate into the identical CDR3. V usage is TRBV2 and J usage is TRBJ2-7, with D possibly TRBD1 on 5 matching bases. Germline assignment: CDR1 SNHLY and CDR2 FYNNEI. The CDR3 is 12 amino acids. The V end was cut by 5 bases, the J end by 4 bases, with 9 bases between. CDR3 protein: CASSPGSYEQYF. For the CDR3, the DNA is TGTGCCAGCAGTCCAGGGTCTTACGAGCAGTACTTC.

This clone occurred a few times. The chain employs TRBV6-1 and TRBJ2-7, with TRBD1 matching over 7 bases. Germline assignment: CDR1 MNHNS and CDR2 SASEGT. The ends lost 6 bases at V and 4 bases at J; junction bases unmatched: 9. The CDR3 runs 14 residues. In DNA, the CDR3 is TGTGCCAGCAGGGACAGGACTGCTATTTACGAGCAGTACTTC. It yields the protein CASRDRTAIYEQYF.

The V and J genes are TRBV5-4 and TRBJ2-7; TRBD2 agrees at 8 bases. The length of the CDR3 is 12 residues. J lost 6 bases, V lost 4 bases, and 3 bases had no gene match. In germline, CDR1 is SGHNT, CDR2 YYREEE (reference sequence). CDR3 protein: CASSRGGGEQYF. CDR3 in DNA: TGTGCCAGCAGCCGGGGGGGAGGCGAGCAGTACTTC.

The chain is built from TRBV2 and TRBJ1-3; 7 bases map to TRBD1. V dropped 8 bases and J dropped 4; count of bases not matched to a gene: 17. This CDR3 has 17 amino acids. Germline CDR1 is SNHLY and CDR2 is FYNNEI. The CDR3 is CASGRTGPRSSGNTIYF. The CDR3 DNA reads TGTGCCAGCGGAAGGACAGGTCCCCGATCCTCCGGAAACACCATATATTTT. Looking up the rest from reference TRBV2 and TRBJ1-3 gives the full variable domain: EPEVTQTPSHQVTQMGQEVILRCVPISNHLYFYWYRQILGQKVEFLVSFYNNEISEKSEIFDDQFSVERPDGSNFTLKIRSTKLEDSAMYFCASGRTGPRSSGNTIYFGEGSWLTVV.

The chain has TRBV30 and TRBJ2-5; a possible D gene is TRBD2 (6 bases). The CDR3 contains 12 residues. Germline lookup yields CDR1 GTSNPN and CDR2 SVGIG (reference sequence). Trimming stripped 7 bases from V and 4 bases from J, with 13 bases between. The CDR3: CAYASVRETQYF. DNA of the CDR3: TGTGCCTACGCTAGCGTAAGAGAGACCCAGTACTTC.

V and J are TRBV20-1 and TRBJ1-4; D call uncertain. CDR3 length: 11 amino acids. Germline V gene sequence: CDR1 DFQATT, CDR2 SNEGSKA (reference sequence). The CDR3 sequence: CCTVANEKLFF. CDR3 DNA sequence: TGCTGTACGGTCGCGAATGAAAAACTGTTTTTT.

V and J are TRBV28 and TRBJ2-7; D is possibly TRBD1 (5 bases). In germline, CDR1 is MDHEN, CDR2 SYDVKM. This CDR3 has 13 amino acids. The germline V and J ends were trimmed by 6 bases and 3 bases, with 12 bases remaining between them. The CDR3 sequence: CASSLMGHYEQYF. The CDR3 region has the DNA TGTGCCAGCAGCTTGATGGGGCACTACGAGCAGTACTTC.

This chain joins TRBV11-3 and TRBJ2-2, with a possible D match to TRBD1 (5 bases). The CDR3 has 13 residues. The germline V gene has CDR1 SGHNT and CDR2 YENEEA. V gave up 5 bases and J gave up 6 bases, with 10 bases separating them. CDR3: CASSPTRAGELFF. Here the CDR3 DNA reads TGTGCCAGCAGCCCTACCAGGGCCGGGGAGCTGTTTTTT.

This CDR3 reads CASSFPAREAGANVLTF. The DNA for the CDR3 is TGTGCCAGCAGTTTTCCTGCGAGGGAGGCCGGGGCCAACGTCCTGACTTTC. The chain combines TRBV28 with TRBJ2-6, with D tentatively TRBD2 (6 bases). The CDR3 is 17 amino acids. The germline V gene encodes CDR1 MDHEN and CDR2 SYDVKM. With 3 bases removed from V and 4 bases from J, the gap between germline ends came to 16 bases.

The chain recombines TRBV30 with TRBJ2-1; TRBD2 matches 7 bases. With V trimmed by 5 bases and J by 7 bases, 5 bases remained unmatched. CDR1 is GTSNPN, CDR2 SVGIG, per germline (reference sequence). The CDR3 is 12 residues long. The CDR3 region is CAWGRRENEQFF. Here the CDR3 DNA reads TGTGCCTGGGGGAGGCGGGAGAATGAGCAGTTCTTC.

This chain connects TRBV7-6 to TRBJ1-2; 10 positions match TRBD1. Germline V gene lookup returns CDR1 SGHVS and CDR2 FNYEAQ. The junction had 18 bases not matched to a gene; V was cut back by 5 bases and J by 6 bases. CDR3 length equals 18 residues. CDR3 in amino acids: CASSPRDRGPVNYDGYTF. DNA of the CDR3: TGTGCCAGCAGCCCAAGGGACAGGGGCCCCGTGAACTACGATGGCTACACCTTC.

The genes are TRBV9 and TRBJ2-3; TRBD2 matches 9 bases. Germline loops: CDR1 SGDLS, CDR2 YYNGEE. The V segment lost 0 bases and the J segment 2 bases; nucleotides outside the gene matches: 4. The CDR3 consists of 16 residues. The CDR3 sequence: CASSVGPSGTTDTQYF. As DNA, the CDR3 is TGTGCCAGCAGCGTAGGTCCTAGCGGGACCACAGATACGCAGTATTTT.

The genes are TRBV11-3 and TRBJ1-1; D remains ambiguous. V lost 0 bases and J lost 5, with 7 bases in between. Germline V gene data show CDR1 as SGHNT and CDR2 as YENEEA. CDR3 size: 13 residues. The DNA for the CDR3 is TGTGCCAGCAGCTTAGACGCAGGAACTGAAGCTTTCTTT. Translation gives CASSLDAGTEAFF.

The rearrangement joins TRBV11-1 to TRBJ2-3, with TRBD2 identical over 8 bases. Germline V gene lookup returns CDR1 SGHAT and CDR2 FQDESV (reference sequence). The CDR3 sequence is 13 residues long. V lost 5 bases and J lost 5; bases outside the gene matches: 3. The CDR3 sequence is CASSPGGGDTQYF. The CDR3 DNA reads TGTGCCAGCAGCCCGGGGGGGGGAGATACGCAGTATTTT.

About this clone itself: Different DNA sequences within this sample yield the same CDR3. CDR3 in DNA: TGTGCCAGCAGCTTGGGAGGGACAGGGGTGAACACTGAAGCTTTCTTT. Amino acid sequence: CASSLGGTGVNTEAFF. The V call is TRBV5-4, the J call TRBJ1-1; the match to TRBD1 covers 10 bases. The V segment lost 0 bases and the J segment 0 bases; nucleotides outside the gene matches: 2. The germline V gene has CDR1 SGHNT and CDR2 YYREEE (reference sequence). This CDR3 has 16 amino acids.

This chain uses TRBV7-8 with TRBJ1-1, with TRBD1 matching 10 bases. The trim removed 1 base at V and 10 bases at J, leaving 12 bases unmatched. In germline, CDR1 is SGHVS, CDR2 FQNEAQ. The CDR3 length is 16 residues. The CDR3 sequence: CASSLGGTGAQVVAFF. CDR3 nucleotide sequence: TGTGCCAGCAGCTTAGGAGGGACAGGGGCCCAGGTGGTAGCTTTCTTT. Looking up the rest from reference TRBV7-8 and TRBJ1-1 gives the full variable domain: GAGVSQSPRYKVAKRGQDVALRCDPISGHVSLFWYQQALGQGPEFLTYFQNEAQLDKSGLPSDRFFAERPEGSVSTLKIQRTQQEDSAVYLCASSLGGTGAQVVAFFGQGTRLTVV.